Sequencing of this T cell receptor (beta chain) was carried out in a study of response to subunit inactivated influenza vaccine. Findings of the study overall: Each seasonal influenza vaccination, the authors suggested, recruits few new T cells.

TCRdb reprocessed the RT-PCR reads via MiXCR and lists one record per CDR3 protein. This sample has 200,000 to 250,000 distinct CDR3 sequences, with 12% found just once. This clonotype was counted many times. The target antigen is unknown. Per the germline V gene, CDR1 is SGHDT and CDR2 is YYEEEE. The V end lost 4 bases, the J end lost 8 bases, and 12 bases lay between the germline ends. The CDR3 length is 12 residues. The chain combines TRBV5-6 with TRBJ2-5, with unresolved D. The TCR originated in a man aged 45-65 years who received an inactivated influenza vaccine. The source was non-naive T cells sorted from PBMCs, collected 14 days before vaccination. The chain's CDR3 is CASSRSHETQYF. The CDR3 nucleotides are TGTGCCAGCAGCCGCTCCCACGAAACCCAGTACTTC.